Reported below is one T cell receptor beta chain. The study ran its PCR with 60 Vbeta and 13 Jbeta primers. The method was immunoSEQ multiplex PCR; TCRdb's version includes in-frame clones alone and lacks a portion of them. The data contain about 150,000 clones, 88% of them singletons. The data derive from a study of cytomegalovirus exposure and HLA in healthy donors. Trimming left V 0 bases short and J 11 bases short, with 13 bases between. From germline, CDR1 is SGHNT and CDR2 YENEEA. The CDR3 is made up of 13 amino acids. The V gene is TRBV11-3, the J gene TRBJ2-5, with D possibly being TRBD2 (5 bases). The specimen was PBMCs. The TCR originated in a woman in her 40s in good health and CMV-seronegative. The CDR3 is CASSLDPGREQYF. CDR3 nucleotide sequence: TGTGCCAGCAGCTTAGACCCGGGAAGGGAGCAGTACTTC.